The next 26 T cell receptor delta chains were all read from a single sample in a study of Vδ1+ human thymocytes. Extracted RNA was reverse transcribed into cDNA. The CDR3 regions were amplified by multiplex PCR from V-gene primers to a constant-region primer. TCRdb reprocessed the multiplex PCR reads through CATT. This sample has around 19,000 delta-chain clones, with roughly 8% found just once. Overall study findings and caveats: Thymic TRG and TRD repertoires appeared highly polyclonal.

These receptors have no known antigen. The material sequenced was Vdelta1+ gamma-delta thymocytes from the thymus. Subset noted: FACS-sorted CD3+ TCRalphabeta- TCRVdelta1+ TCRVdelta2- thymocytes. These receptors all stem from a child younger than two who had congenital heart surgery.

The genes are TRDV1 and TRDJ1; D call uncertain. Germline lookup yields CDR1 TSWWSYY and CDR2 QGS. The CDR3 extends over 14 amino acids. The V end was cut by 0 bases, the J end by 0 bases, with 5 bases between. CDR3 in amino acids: CALGELQYTDKLIF. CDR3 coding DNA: TGTGCTCTTGGGGAACTACAGTACACCGATAAACTCATCTTT.

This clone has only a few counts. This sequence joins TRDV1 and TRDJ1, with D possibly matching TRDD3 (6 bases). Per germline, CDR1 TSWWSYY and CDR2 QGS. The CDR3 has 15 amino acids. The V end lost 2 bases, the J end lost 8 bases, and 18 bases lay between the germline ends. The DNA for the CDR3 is TGTGCTCTTGGGGAAATGGATTGGGGGTTTTTCAAACTCATCTTT. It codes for CALGEMDWGFFKLIF.

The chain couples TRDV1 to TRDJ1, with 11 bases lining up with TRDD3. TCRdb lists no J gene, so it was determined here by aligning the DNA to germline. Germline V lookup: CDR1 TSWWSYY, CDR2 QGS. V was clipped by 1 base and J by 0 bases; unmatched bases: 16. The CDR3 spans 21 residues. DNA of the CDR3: TGTGCTCTTGGGGAACCAGGCTGGGGGATACCTAAGAAGGTGTACACCGATAAACTCATCTTT. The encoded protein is CALGEPGWGIPKKVYTDKLIF.

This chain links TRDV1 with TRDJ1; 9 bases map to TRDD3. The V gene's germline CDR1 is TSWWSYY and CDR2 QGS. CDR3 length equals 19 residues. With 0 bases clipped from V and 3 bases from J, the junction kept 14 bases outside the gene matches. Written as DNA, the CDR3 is TGTGCTCTTGGGGAACTACAGGGCGACGGGGGGATACAACCCGATAAACTCATCTTT. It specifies CALGELQGDGGIQPDKLIF.

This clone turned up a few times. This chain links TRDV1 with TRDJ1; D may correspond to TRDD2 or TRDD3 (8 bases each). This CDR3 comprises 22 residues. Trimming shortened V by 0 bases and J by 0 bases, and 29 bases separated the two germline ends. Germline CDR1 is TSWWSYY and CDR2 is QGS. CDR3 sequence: CALGELWGFFLLGGLYTDKLIF. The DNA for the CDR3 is TGTGCTCTTGGGGAACTTTGGGGCTTCTTCCTACTGGGGGGACTGTACACCGATAAACTCATCTTT.

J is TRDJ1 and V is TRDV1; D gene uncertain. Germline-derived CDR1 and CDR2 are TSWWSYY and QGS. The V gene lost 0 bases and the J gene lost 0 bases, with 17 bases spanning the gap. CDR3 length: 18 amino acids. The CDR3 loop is CALGELVYVGVNTDKLIF. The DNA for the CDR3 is TGTGCTCTTGGGGAACTCGTCTACGTCGGGGTTAACACCGATAAACTCATCTTT.

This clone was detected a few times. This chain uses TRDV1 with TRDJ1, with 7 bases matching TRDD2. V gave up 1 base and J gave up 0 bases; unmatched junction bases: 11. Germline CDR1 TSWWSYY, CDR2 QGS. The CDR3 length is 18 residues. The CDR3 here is CALGEPISYFTYTDKLIF. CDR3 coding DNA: TGTGCTCTTGGGGAACCCATTTCCTACTTCACCTACACCGATAAACTCATCTTT.

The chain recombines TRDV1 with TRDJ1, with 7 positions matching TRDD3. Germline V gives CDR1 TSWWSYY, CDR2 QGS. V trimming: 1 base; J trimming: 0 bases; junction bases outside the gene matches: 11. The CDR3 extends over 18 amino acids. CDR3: CALGERGTGAPYTDKLIF. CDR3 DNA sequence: TGTGCTCTTGGGGAACGGGGTACTGGGGCTCCGTACACCGATAAACTCATCTTT.

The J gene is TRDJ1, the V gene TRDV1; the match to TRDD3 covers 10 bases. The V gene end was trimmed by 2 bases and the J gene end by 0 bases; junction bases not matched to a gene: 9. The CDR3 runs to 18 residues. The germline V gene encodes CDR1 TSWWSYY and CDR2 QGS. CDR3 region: CALGEFLPTGGYTDKLIF. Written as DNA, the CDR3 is TGTGCTCTTGGGGAATTCCTACCCACTGGGGGATACACCGATAAACTCATCTTT.

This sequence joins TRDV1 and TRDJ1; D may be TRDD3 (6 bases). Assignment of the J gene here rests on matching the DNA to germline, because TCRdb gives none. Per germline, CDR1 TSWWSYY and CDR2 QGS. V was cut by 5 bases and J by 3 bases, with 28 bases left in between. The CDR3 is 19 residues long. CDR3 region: CALGNPARISGVGADKLIF. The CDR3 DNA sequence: TGTGCTCTTGGGAACCCGGCTAGAATATCTGGGGTGGGGGCCGATAAACTCATCTTT.

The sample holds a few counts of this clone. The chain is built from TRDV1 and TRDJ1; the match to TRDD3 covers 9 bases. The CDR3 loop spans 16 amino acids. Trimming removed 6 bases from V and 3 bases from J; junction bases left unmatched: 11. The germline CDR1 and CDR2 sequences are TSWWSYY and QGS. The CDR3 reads CALGPTGDTHSDKLIF. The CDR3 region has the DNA TGTGCTCTTGGACCCACAGGGGATACGCACTCCGATAAACTCATCTTT.

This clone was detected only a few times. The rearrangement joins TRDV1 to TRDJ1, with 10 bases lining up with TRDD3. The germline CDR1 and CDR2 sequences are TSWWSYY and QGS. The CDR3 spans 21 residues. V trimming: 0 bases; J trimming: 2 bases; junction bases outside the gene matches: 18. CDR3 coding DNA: TGTGCTCTTGGGGAACTCAGCCTGTCCTTCGAAGGGGGATACGTAACCGATAAACTCATCTTT. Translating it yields CALGELSLSFEGGYVTDKLIF.

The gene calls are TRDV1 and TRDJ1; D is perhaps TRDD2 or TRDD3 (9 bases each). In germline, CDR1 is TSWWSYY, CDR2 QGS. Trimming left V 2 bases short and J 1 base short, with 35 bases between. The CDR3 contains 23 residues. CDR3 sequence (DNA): TGTGCTCTTGGGGAAGGGGCCACTCCAATAGGCCTTCCTACGGGGGATACCACCGATAAACTCATCTTT. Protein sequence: CALGEGATPIGLPTGDTTDKLIF.

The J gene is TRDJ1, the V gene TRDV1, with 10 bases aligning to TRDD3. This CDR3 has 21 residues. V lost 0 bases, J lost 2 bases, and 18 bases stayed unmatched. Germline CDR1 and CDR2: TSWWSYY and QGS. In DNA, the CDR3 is TGTGCTCTTGGGGAACTGGCCCTAAACGGGGGGATACGCTCGAAGACCGATAAACTCATCTTT. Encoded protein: CALGELALNGGIRSKTDKLIF.

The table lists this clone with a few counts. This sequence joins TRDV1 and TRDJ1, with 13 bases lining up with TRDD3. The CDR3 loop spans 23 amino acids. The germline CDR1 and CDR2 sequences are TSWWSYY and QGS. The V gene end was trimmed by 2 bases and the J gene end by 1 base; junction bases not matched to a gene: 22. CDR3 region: CALGEMGSPVTLLGDTGTDKLIF. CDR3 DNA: TGTGCTCTTGGGGAAATGGGGTCTCCCGTCACACTACTGGGGGATACGGGCACCGATAAACTCATCTTT.

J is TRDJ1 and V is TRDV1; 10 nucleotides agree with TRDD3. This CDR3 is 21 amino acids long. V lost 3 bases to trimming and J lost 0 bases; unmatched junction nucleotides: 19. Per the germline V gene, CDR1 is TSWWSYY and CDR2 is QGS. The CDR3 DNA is TGTGCTCTTGGGGATTGTCTATTAGTACTGGGGGATTACGCTTACACCGATAAACTCATCTTT. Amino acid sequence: CALGDCLLVLGDYAYTDKLIF.

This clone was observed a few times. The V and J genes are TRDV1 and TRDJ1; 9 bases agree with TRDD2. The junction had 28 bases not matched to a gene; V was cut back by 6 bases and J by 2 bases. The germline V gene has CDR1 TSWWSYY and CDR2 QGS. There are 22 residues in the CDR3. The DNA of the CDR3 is TGTGCTCTTGGCCCCCGTGGCCTTCCTACGGGGGGAGATACCTATACTACCGATAAACTCATCTTT. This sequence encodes CALGPRGLPTGGDTYTTDKLIF.

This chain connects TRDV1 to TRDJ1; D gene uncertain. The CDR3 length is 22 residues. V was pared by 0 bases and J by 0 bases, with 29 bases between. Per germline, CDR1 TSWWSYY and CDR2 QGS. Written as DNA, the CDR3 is TGTGCTCTTGGGGAACTGCGACCCCCTCTCTTGACTATACTCTGGCACACCGATAAACTCATCTTT. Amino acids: CALGELRPPLLTILWHTDKLIF.

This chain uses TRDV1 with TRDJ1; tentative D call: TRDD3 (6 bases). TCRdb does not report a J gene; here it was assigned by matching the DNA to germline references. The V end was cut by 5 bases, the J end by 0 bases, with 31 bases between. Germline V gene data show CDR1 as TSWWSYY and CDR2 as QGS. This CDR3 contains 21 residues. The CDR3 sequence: CALGKGVRATCGDEDTDKLIF. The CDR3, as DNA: TGTGCTCTTGGGAAGGGGGTTAGGGCTACGTGTGGGGATGAGGACACCGATAAACTCATCTTT.

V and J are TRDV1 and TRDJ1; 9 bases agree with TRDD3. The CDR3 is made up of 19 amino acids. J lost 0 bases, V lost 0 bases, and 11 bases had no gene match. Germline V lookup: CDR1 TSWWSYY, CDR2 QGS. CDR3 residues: CALGELGMAGGCYTDKLIF. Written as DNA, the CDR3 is TGTGCTCTTGGGGAACTGGGCATGGCTGGGGGATGCTACACCGATAAACTCATCTTT.

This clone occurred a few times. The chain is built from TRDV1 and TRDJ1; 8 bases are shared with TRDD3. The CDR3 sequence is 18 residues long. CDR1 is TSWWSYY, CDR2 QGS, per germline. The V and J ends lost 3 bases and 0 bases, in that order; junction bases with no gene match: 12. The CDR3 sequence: CALGDATLWGTYTDKLIF. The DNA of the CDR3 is TGTGCTCTTGGGGACGCTACGCTCTGGGGGACCTACACCGATAAACTCATCTTT.

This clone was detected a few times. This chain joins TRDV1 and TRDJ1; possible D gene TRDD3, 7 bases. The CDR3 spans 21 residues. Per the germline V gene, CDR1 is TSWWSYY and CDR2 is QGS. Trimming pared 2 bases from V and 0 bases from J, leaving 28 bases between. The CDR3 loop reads CALGESAFPSGGRQDTDKLIF. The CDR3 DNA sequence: TGTGCTCTTGGGGAAAGTGCCTTCCCTAGTGGGGGACGCCAAGACACCGATAAACTCATCTTT.

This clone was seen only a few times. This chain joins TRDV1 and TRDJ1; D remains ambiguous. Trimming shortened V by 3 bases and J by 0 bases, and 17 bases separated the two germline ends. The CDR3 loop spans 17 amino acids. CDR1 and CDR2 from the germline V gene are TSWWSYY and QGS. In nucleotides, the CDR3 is TGTGCTCTTGGGGATACAACTTCTTGGAGGTACACCGATAAACTCATCTTT. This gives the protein CALGDTTSWRYTDKLIF.

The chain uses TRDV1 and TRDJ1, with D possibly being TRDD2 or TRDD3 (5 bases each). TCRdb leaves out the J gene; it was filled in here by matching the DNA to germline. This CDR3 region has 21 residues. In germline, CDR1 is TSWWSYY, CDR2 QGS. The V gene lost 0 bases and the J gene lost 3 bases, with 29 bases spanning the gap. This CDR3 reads CALGELGPPTWDPHGPDKLIF. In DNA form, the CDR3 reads TGTGCTCTTGGGGAACTAGGTCCCCCTACCTGGGACCCCCACGGACCCGATAAACTCATCTTT.

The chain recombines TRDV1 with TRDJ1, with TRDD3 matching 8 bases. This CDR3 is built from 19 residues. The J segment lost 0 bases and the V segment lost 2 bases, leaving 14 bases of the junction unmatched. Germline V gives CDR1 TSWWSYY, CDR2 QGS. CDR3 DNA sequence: TGTGCTCTTGGGGAAGTGGCGGTCCTACTGGGGGTTCACACCGATAAACTCATCTTT. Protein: CALGEVAVLLGVHTDKLIF.

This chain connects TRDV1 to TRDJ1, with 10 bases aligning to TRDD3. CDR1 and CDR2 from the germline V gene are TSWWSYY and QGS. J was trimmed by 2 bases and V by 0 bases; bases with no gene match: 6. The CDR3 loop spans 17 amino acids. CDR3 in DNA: TGTGCTCTTGGGGAACTGGGCCTACTGGGGGATACCGATAAACTCATCTTT. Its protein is CALGELGLLGDTDKLIF.